Listed here are 4 T cell receptor beta chains from one sample, sequenced in a study of control samples from healthy donors and cancer patients. Only in-frame clones appear in the TCRdb table, and some are missing; sequencing was by immunoSEQ multiplex PCR. The data contain 230,000 or so clones, around 94% of them seen just once; the ten biggest clones take up more than 1.3%. Specimen: blood. The origin of the receptors is a man aged 50-60 years in good health.

This chain links TRBV11-2 with TRBJ2-2; 9 nucleotides line up with TRBD1. There are 16 residues in the CDR3. The V and J ends lost 1 base and 3 bases, in that order; junction bases with no gene match: 3. CDR1 and CDR2 (germline): SGHAT, FQNNGV. The CDR3 DNA reads TGTGCCAGCAGCTTAGGGGGACAGGGATACACCGGGGAGCTGTTTTTT. Translated, it gives CASSLGGQGYTGELFF.

The V call is TRBV5-8, the J call TRBJ1-5; the D is unclear. Germline loops: CDR1 SGHTS, CDR2 YDEGEE. V lost 3 bases and J lost 4, with 8 bases in between. The length of the CDR3 is 13 residues. This CDR3 is CASSWTVNQPQHF. The CDR3 DNA reads as TGTGCCAGCAGCTGGACGGTTAATCAGCCCCAGCATTTT.

The V gene is TRBV6-5, the J gene TRBJ2-2; 10 bases agree with TRBD1. This CDR3 is 16 amino acids long. Germline assignment: CDR1 MNHEY and CDR2 SVGAGI. V was clipped by 1 base and J by 3 bases; unmatched bases: 2. The CDR3 nucleotides read TGTGCCAGCAGTTACTTTGGGACAGGGGACACCGGGGAGCTGTTTTTT. Translating gives CASSYFGTGDTGELFF.

This sequence joins TRBV5-1 and TRBJ2-7; D is possibly TRBD1 or TRBD2 (5 bases each). The CDR3 extends over 13 amino acids. Germline V gene data show CDR1 as SGHRS and CDR2 as YFSETQ. The germline V and J ends were trimmed by 4 bases and 3 bases, with 11 bases remaining between them. The CDR3: CASSPGPDYEQYV. In nucleotides, the CDR3 is TGCGCCAGCAGCCCGGGACCCGACTACGAGCAGTACGTC.